A selection of T cell receptor beta chains follows, all from one sample in a study of radiotherapy plus CTLA-4 blockade in lung cancer. The data were produced by immunoSEQ multiplex PCR, yet TCRdb's version contains in-frame clones alone and is incomplete. The data hold 20,000 to 30,000 clones, with roughly 79% observed a single time. Source: peripheral blood, taken from a patient treated with radiotherapy plus ipilimumab. Every receptor here comes from a human donor with non-small cell lung cancer that progressed on radiotherapy plus ipilimumab. CDR3s include the opening cysteine and the closing phenylalanine or tryptophan. The order of the fields is V gene, clone size, J gene, D gene, CDR3 protein, CDR3 DNA. A D gene is named only where the DNA matches it firmly. Clone sizes are given selectively: once, few, many, or a class where the clone is expanded.

TRBV19	once	TRBJ1-2	-	CASSTPRQGSDLGYTF	TGTGCCAGTAGTACCCCCCGCCAGGGGTCGGATCTAGGCTACACCTTC
TRBV5-6	-	TRBJ2-7	TRBD1	CASSFGTGYYEQYF	TGTGCCAGCAGCTTTGGGACAGGTTACTACGAGCAGTACTTC
TRBV13	-	TRBJ1-1	-	CASSLVNGIEAFF	TGTGCCAGCAGCTTAGTAAACGGGATTGAAGCTTTCTTT
TRBV5-1	-	TRBJ2-5	-	CASSLGGGGPQETQYF	TGCGCCAGCAGCCTGGGGGGGGGCGGCCCCCAAGAGACCCAGTACTTC
TRBV6-5	once	TRBJ2-7	-	CASSYSGLEQYF	TGTGCCAGCAGTTACTCCGGCCTCGAGCAGTACTTC
TRBV7-9	-	TRBJ1-2	TRBD1	CASSPDRLDGYTF	TGTGCCAGCAGCCCGGACAGGCTTGATGGCTACACCTTC
TRBV6-1	-	TRBJ1-3	-	CASSVGGLGNTIYF	TGTGCCAGCAGTGTGGGGGGACTTGGAAACACCATATATTTT
TRBV6-1	-	TRBJ2-2	-	CASSERRASTGELFF	TGTGCCAGCAGTGAACGCAGGGCTAGCACCGGGGAGCTGTTTTTT
TRBV4-1	-	TRBJ2-7	-	CASSPTSELEQYF	TGCGCCAGCAGCCCCACTTCAGAGTTAGAGCAGTACTTC
TRBV5-1	-	TRBJ2-7	TRBD1	CASTPLPGQGGEQYF	TGCGCCAGCACCCCCCTCCCGGGACAGGGAGGCGAGCAGTACTTC
TRBV7-9	-	TRBJ2-1	-	CASSPQGSTNEQFF	TGTGCCAGCAGCCCACAGGGATCCACCAATGAGCAGTTCTTC
TRBV4-1	-	TRBJ2-1	-	CASSLKPGNNEQFF	TGCGCCAGCAGCCTAAAGCCAGGTAACAATGAGCAGTTCTTC
TRBV18	-	TRBJ2-3	TRBD2	CASSRTSGYTDTQYF	TGTGCCAGCTCTCGGACTAGCGGTTACACAGATACGCAGTATTTT
TRBV6-6	-	TRBJ2-7	-	CASKPGGSYDEQYF	TGTGCCAGCAAGCCCGGAGGCAGTTATGACGAGCAGTACTTC
TRBV30	-	TRBJ1-6	TRBD1	CAWSVGTVVSPLHF	TGTGCCTGGAGTGTTGGGACAGTTGTTTCACCCCTCCACTTT
TRBV11-2	-	TRBJ2-7	TRBD2	CASSSTSGSYEQYF	TGTGCCAGCAGCTCGACTAGCGGGAGCTACGAGCAGTACTTC
TRBV27	once	TRBJ2-5	-	CASSLSVTSKTQYF	TGTGCCAGCAGTTTATCGGTAACTAGCAAGACCCAGTACTTC
TRBV6-1	-	TRBJ2-7	TRBD1	CASSEGDRASYEQYF	TGTGCCAGCAGTGAGGGGGACAGGGCCAGCTACGAGCAGTACTTC